Included here is one T cell receptor beta chain sequence, with context. The donor cohort consisted entirely of Caucasian adults residing in Nashville, Tennessee. The data originate from a study of shared clonotypes between healthy human individuals. Germline V lookup: CDR1 SGHTA, CDR2 FQGTGA. The length of the CDR3 is 16 residues. After removal of 2 bases from V and 5 bases from J, the junction contained 10 bases not matched to a gene. Each cell subset's genomic DNA was divided evenly among several immunoSEQ plates. TCRdb keeps only in-frame clones here, not all; method: immunoSEQ multiplex PCR. The sample carries approximately 2.5 million clones, under 95% recorded once.

The chain employs TRBV7-3 and TRBJ1-1, with 8 bases lining up with TRBD1. The TCR sequence derives from a man aged 18 to 29 in good health. Some clones in this sample may be carry-over from other donors' samples. Sequencing was carried out using naive CD4+ T cells from PBMCs. Subset in this sample: CD45RA+ positively selected. The CDR3, as DNA: TGTGCCAGCAGCTTAGGCAGGGGGCAGGATGGGACTGAAGCTTTCTTT. Protein: CASSLGRGQDGTEAFF.